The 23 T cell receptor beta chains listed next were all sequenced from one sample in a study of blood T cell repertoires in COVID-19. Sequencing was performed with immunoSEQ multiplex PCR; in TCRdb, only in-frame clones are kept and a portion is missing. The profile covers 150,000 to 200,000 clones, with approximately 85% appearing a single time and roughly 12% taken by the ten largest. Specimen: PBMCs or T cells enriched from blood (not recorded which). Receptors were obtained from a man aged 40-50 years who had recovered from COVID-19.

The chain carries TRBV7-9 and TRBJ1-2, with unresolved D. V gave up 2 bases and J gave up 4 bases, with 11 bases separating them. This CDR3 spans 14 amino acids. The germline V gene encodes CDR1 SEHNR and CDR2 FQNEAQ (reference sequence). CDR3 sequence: CASSLREGGYGYTF. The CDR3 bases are TGTGCCAGCAGCTTAAGAGAGGGAGGCTATGGCTACACCTTC.

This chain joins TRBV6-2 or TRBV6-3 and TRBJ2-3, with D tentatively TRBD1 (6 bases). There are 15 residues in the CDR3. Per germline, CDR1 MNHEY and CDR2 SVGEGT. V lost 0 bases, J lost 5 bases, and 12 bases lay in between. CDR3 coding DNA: TGTGCCAGCAGTTACTCGAGGGGGATTGGAGATACGCAGTATTTT. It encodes CASSYSRGIGDTQYF.

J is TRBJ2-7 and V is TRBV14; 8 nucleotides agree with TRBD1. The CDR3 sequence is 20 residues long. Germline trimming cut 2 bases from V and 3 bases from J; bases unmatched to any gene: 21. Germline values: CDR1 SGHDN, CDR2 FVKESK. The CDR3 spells CASSQIGSRPGQGASYEQYV. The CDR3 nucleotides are TGTGCCAGCAGCCAAATTGGATCGCGGCCGGGGCAGGGGGCGAGCTACGAGCAGTACGTC.

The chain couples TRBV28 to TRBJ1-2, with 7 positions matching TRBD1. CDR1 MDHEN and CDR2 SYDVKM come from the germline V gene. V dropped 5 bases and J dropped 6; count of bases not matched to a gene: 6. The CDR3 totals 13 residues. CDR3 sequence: CASSPRTGNGYTF. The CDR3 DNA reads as TGTGCCAGCAGTCCCCGGACAGGTAATGGCTACACCTTC.

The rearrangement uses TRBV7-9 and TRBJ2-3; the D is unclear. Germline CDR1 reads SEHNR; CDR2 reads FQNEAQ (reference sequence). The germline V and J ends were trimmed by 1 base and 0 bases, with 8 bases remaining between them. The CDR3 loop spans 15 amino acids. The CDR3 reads CASSLGSESTDTQYF. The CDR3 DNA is TGTGCCAGCAGCTTAGGATCAGAAAGCACAGATACGCAGTATTTT.

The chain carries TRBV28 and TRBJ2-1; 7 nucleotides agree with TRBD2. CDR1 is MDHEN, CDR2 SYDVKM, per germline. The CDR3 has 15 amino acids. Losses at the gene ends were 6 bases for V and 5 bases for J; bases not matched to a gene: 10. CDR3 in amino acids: CASSHTSETDNEQFF. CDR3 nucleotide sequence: TGTGCCAGCAGCCACACTAGCGAGACCGACAATGAGCAGTTCTTC.

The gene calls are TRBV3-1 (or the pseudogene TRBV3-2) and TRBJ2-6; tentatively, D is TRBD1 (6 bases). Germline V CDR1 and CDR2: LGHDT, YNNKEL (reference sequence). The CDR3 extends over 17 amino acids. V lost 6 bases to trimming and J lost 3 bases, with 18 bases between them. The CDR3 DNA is TGTGCCAGCAGACGATTTACAGGGTGCAATGGGGCCAACGTCCTGACTTTC. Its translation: CASRRFTGCNGANVLTF.

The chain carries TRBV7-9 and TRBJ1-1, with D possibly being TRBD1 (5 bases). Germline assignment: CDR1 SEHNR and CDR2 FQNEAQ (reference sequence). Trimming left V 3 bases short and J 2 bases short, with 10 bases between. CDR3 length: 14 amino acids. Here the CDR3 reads CASSFPDSNTEAFF. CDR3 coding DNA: TGTGCCAGCAGCTTTCCAGACAGTAACACTGAAGCTTTCTTT.

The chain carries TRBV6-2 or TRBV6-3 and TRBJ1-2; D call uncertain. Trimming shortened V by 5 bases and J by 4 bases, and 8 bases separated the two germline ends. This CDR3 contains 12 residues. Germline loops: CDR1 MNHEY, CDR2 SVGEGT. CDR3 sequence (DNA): TGTGCCAGCAGTCCGAGTCTCTATGGCTACACCTTC. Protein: CASSPSLYGYTF.

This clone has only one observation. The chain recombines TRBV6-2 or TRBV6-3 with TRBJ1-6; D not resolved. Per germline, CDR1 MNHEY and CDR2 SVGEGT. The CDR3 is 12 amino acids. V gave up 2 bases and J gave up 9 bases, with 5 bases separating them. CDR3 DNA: TGTGCCAGCAGTTACAGGAGTTCACCCCTCCACTTT. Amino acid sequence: CASSYRSSPLHF.

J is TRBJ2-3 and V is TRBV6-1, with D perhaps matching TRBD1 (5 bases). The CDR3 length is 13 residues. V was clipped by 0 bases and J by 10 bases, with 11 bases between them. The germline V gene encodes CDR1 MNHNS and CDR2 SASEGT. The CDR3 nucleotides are TGTGCCAGCAGTGAAGCGGGGCAGGGTTCGCAGTATTTT. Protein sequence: CASSEAGQGSQYF.

The CDR3 bases are TGTGCCAGCACGCCTCGGGAGGGCCAGTCGGATGAGCAGTTCTTC. It is translated as CASTPREGQSDEQFF. V usage is TRBV25-1 and J usage is TRBJ2-1; 8 bases agree with TRBD2. The CDR3 extends over 15 amino acids. V lost 7 bases to trimming and J lost 8 bases; unmatched junction nucleotides: 13. Germline CDR1 reads MGHDK; CDR2 reads SYGVNS.

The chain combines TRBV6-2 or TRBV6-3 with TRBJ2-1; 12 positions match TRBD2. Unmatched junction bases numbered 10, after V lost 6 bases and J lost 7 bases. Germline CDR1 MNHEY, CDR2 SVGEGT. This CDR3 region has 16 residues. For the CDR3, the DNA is TGTGCCAGCAGCCTAGCGGGAGGGCCTTCGATGAATGAGCAGTTCTTC. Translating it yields CASSLAGGPSMNEQFF.

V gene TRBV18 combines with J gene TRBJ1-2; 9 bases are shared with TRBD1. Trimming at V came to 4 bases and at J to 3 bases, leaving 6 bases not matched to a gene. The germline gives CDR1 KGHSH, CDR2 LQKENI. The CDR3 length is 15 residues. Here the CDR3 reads CASSRTWTGDYGYTF. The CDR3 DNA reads TGTGCCAGCTCACGCACCTGGACAGGGGACTATGGCTACACCTTC.

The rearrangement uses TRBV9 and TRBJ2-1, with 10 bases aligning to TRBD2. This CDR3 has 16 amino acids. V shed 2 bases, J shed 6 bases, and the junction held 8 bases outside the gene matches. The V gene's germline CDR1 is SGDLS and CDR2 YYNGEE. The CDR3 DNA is TGTGCCAGCAGCGTCAATAGCGGGAGGCCGGTCAATGAGCAGTTCTTC. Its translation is CASSVNSGRPVNEQFF.

The CDR3 DNA reads as TGCGCCAGCAGTGCCCCCGGGAAGGACCGCTCCTCTAACACCGGGGAGCTGTTTTTT. It encodes CASSAPGKDRSSNTGELFF. The chain has TRBV10-1 and TRBJ2-2, with a possible D match to TRBD2 (5 bases). The germline V gene encodes CDR1 WNHNN and CDR2 SYGVQD (reference sequence). Trimming left V 4 bases short and J 2 bases short, with 23 bases between. This CDR3 spans 19 amino acids.

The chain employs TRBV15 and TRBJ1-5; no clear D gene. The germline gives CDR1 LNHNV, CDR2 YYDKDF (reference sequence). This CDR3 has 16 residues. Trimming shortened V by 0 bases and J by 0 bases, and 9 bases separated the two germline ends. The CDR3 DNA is TGTGCCACCAGCAGAGATCCGGCGGATAGCAATCAGCCCCAGCATTTT. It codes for CATSRDPADSNQPQHF.

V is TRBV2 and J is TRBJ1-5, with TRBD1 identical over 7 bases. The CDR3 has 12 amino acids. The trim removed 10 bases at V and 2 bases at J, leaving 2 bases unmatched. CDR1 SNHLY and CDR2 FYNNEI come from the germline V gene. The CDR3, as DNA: TGTGCCACTACAGGGGGCAATCAGCCCCAGCATTTT. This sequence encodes CATTGGNQPQHF.

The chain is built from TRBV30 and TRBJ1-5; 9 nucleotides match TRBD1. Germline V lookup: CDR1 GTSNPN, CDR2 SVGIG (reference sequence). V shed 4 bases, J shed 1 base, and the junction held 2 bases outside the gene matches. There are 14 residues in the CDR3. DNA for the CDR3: TGTGCCTGGAAAACAGGGGGCAGCAATCAGCCCCAGCATTTT. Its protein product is CAWKTGGSNQPQHF.

The CDR3 region is CASSPPGQKETQYF. The CDR3 DNA reads TGCGCCAGCAGCCCCCCGGGACAGAAAGAGACCCAGTACTTC. The chain links TRBV5-1 to TRBJ2-5, with 7 bases identical to TRBD1. Germline V CDR1 and CDR2: SGHRS, YFSETQ. CDR3 length: 14 amino acids. Losses at the gene ends were 4 bases for V and 3 bases for J; bases not matched to a gene: 6. Full variable domain (outside the CDR3, taken from reference TRBV5-1 and TRBJ2-5): KAGVTQTPRYLIKTRGQQVTLSCSPISGHRSVSWYQQTPGQGLQFLFEYFSETQRNKGNFPGRFSGRQFSNSRSEMNVSTLELGDSALYLCASSPPGQKETQYFGPGTRLLVL.

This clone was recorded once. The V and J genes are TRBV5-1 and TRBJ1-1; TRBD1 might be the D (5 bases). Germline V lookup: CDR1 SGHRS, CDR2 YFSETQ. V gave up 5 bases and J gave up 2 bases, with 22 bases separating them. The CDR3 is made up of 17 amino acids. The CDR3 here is CASSWGIGNQINTEAFF. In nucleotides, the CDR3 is TGCGCCAGCAGTTGGGGCATAGGTAACCAGATTAACACTGAAGCTTTCTTT.

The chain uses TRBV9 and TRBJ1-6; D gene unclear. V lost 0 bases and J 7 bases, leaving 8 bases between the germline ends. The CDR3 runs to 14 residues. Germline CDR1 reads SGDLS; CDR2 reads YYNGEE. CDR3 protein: CASSVAGDNSPLHF. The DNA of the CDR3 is TGTGCCAGCAGCGTAGCAGGCGACAATTCACCCCTCCACTTT. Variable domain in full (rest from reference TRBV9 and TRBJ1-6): DSGVTQTPKHLITATGQRVTLRCSPRSGDLSVYWYQQSLDQGLQFLIQYYNGEERAKGNILERFSAQQFPDLHSELNLSSLELGDSALYFCASSVAGDNSPLHFGNGTRLTVT.

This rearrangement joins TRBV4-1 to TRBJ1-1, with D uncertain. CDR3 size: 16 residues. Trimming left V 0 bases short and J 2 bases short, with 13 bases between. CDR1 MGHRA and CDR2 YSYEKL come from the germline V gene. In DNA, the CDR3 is TGCGCCAGCAGCCAAGATATGGTCAGACTTAACACTGAAGCTTTCTTT. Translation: CASSQDMVRLNTEAFF.